This TCR beta chain was sequenced in a study of cytomegalovirus exposure and HLA in healthy donors. This clone was found a few times. Researchers ran the PCR with 60 Vbeta and 13 Jbeta primers. The assay was immunoSEQ multiplex PCR, and TCRdb's table has in-frame clones only and misses some. The table lists around 40,000 clones, roughly three quarters of them singletons. The CDR3 has 15 residues. In germline, CDR1 is PRHDT, CDR2 FYEKMQ (reference sequence). V was pared by 0 bases and J by 0 bases, with 8 bases between. The chain combines TRBV13 with TRBJ1-1, with D perhaps matching TRBD1 (6 bases). Material: PBMCs. This clonotype originated in a man aged 40-55 years in good health and CMV-seronegative. The CDR3 protein is CASSLGGQLNTEAFF. The CDR3 DNA follows: TGTGCCAGCAGCTTAGGCGGACAGTTGAACACTGAAGCTTTCTTT.